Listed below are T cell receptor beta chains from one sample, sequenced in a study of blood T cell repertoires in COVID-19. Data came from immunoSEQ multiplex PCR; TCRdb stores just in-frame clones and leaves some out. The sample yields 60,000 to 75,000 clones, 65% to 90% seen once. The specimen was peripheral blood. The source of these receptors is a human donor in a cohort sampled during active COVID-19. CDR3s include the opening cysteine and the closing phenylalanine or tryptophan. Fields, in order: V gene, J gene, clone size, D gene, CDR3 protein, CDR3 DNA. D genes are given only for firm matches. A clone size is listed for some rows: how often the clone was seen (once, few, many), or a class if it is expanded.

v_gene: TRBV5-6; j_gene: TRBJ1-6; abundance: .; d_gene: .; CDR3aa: CASSWRPGGGNSPLHF; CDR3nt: TGTGCCAGCAGCTGGAGGCCGGGCGGGGGAAATTCACCCCTCCACTTT
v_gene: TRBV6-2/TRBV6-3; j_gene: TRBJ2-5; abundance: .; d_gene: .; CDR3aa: CASSYFGAPNF; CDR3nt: TGTGCCAGCAGTTATTTTGGAGCCCCAAACTTC
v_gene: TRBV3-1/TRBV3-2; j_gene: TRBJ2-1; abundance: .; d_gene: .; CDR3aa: CASSQDLVGGSNEQFF; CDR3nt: TGTGCCAGCAGCCAAGATCTGGTCGGGGGATCCAATGAGCAGTTCTTC
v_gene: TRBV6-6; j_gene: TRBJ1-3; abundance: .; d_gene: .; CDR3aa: CASSFGQRKSGNTIYF; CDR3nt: TGTGCCAGCAGTTTCGGACAGCGCAAATCTGGAAACACCATATATTTT
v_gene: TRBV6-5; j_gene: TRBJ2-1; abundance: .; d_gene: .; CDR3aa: CASSYLASLFNEQFF; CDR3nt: TGTGCCAGCAGTTACCTGGCTAGCTTGTTCAATGAGCAGTTCTTC
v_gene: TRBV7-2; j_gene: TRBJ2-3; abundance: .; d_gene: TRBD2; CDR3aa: CASSSRGWAGGRTDTQYF; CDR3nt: TGTGCCAGCAGCTCCCGCGGCTGGGCGGGGGGGCGGACAGATACGCAGTATTTT
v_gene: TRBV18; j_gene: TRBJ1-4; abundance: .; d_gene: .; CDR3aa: CASSTRTVNEKLFF; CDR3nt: TGTGCCAGCTCAACGCGGACAGTTAATGAAAAACTGTTTTTT
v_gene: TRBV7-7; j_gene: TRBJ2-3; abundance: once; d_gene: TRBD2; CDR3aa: CASSFSGGEDTQYF; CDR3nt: TGTGCCAGCAGCTTTAGCGGGGGGGAAGATACGCAGTATTTT
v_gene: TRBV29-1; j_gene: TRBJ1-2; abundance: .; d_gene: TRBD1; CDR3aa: CSVEGRGQWSYTF; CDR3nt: TGCAGCGTTGAAGGCCGGGGACAGTGGAGCTACACCTTC
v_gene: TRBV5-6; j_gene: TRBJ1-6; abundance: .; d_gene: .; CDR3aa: CASFPRGSSYNSPLHF; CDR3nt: TGTGCCAGCTTCCCCCGGGGAAGCTCCTATAATTCACCCCTCCACTTT
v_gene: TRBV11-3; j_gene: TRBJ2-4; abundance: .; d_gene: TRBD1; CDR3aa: CASSTDRDIQYF; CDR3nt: TGTGCCAGCAGCACAGACAGGGACATTCAGTACTTC
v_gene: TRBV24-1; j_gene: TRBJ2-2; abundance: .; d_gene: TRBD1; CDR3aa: CATSDFGTANTGELFF; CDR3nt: TGTGCCACCAGTGATTTCGGGACAGCGAACACCGGGGAGCTGTTTTTT
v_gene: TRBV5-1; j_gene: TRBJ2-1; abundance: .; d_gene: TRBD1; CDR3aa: CASSASGQYNEQFF; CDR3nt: TGCGCCAGCAGCGCCTCGGGACAGTACAATGAGCAGTTCTTC
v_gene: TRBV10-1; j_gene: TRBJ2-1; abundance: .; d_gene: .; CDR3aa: CASSRLVGGSYNEQFF; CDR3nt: TGCGCCAGCAGTAGGTTGGTCGGGGGTTCTTACAATGAGCAGTTCTTC
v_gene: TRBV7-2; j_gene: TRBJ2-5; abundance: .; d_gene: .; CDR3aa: CASSLVGRGQETQYF; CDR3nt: TGTGCCAGCAGCTTAGTCGGCAGGGGCCAAGAGACCCAGTACTTC
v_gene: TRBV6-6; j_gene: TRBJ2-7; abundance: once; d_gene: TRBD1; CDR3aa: CASSYPVAGQGYEQYF; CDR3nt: TGTGCCAGCAGTTACCCTGTCGCGGGACAGGGTTACGAGCAGTACTTC
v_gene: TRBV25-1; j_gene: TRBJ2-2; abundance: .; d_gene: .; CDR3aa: CASKGLTNTGELFF; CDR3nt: TGTGCCAGCAAGGGGCTAACGAACACCGGGGAGCTGTTTTTT
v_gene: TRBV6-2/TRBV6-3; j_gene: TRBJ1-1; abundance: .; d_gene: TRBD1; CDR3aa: CASSQGATAFF; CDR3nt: TGTGCCAGCAGTCAGGGGGCGACGGCTTTCTTT